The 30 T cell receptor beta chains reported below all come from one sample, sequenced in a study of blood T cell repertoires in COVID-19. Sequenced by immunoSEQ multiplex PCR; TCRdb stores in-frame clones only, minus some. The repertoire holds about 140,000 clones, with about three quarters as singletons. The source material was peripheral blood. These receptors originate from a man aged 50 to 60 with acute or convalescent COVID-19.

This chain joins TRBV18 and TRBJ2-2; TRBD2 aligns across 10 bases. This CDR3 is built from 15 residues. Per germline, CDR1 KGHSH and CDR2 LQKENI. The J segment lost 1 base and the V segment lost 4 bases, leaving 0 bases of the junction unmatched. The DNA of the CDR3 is TGTGCCAGCTCACGACTAGCGGGGAACACCGGGGAGCTGTTTTTT. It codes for CASSRLAGNTGELFF.

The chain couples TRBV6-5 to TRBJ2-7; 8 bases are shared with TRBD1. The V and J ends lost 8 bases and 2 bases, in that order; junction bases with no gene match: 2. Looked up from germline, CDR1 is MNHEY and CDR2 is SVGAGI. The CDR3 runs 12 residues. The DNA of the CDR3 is TGTGCCAGCGGACAGGGCACCTACGAGCAGTACGTC. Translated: CASGQGTYEQYV.

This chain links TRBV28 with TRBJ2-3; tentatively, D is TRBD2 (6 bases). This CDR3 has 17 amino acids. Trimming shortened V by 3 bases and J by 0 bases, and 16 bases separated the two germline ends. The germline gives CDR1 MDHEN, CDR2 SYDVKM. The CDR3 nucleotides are TGTGCCAGCAGTTTTCAGTTGCCGGGGGTTAGCACAGATACGCAGTATTTT. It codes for CASSFQLPGVSTDTQYF.

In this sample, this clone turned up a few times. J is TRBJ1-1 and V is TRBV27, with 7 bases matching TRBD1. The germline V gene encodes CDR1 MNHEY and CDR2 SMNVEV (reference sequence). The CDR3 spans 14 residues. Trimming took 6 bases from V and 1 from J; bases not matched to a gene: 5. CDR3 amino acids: CASREGARNTEAFF. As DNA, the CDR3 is TGTGCCAGCAGGGAGGGGGCTCGGAACACTGAAGCTTTCTTT.

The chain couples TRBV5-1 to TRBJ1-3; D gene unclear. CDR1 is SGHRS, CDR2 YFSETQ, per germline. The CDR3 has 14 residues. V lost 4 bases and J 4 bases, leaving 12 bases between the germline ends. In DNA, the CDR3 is TGCGCCAGCAGCCTGGACGCTAGGGGAAACACCATATATTTT. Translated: CASSLDARGNTIYF.

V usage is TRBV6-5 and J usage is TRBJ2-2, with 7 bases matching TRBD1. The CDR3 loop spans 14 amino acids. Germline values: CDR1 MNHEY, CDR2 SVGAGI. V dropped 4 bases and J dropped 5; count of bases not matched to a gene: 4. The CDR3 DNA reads TGTGCCAGCAGTTTTTCGACAGGGACCGGGGAGCTGTTTTTT. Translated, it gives CASSFSTGTGELFF.

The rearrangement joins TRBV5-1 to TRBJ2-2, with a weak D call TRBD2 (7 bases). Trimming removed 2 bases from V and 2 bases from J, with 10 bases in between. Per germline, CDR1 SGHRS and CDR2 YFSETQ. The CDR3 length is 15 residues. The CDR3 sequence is CASSFGGGNTGELFF. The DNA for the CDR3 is TGCGCCAGCAGCTTTGGGGGGGGCAACACCGGGGAGCTGTTTTTT.

CDR3: CASSLDGQGAADTQYF. DNA for the CDR3: TGTGCCAGCAGCTTAGACGGGCAGGGGGCCGCAGATACGCAGTATTTT. This chain joins TRBV11-1 and TRBJ2-3; 8 bases match TRBD1. The CDR3 is 16 amino acids. V shed 1 base and J 4 bases; nucleotides not matched to a gene: 7. Germline CDR1 is SGHAT and CDR2 is FQDESV (reference sequence).

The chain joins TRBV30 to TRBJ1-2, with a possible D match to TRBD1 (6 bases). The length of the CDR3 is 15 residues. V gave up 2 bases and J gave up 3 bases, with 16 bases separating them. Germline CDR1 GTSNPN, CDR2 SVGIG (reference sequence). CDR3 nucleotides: TGTGCCTGGAGTAGTGAGACAGGAGGCTACTATGGCTACACCTTC. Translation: CAWSSETGGYYGYTF.

The CDR3 DNA reads as TGTGCCAGCAGCTTGGCCAGAACTGGAAACACCATATATTTT. It yields the protein CASSLARTGNTIYF. The chain joins TRBV5-5 to TRBJ1-3; no clear D. V lost 0 bases and J 2 bases, leaving 6 bases between the germline ends. Germline CDR1 SGHKS, CDR2 YYEKEE (reference sequence). The CDR3 is made up of 14 amino acids.

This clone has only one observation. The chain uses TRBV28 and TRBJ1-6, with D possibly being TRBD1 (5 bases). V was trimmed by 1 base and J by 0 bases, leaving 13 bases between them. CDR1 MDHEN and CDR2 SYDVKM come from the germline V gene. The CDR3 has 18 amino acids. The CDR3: CASSLYRFPSSYNSPLHF. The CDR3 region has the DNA TGTGCCAGCAGTTTATACAGGTTCCCGAGCTCCTATAATTCACCCCTCCACTTT.

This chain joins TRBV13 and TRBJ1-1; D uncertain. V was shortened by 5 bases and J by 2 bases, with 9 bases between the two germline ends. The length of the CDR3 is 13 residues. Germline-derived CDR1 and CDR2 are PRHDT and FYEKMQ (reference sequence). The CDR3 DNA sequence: TGTGCCAGCAGCCGAGGGCTTAACACTGAAGCTTTCTTT. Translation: CASSRGLNTEAFF.

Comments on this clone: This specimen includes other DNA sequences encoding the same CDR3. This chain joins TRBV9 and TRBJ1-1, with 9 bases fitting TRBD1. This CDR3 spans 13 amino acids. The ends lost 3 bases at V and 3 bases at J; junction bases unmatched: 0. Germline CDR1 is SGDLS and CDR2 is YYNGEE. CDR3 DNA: TGTGCCAGCAGCGGACAGGGGGACACTGAAGCTTTCTTT. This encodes CASSGQGDTEAFF.

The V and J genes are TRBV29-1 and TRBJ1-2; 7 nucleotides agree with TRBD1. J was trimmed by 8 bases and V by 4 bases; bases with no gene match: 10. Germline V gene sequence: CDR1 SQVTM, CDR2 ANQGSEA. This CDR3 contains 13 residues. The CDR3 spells CSVAGQPLGGYTF. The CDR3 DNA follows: TGCAGCGTTGCGGGACAGCCCTTAGGGGGCTACACCTTC.

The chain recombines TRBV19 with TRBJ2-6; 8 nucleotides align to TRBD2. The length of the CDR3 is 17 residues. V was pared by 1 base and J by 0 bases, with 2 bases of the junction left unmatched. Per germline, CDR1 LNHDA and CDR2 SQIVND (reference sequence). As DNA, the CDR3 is TGTGCCAGTAGTATAGCTGCGGGGGGCTCTGGGGCCAACGTCCTGACTTTC. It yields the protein CASSIAAGGSGANVLTF.

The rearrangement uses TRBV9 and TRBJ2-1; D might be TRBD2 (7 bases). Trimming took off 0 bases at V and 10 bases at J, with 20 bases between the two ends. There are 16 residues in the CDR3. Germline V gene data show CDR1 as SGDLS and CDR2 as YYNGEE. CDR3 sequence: CASSVVGWGGAEEQFF. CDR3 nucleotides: TGTGCCAGCAGCGTAGTAGGTTGGGGGGGGGCCGAAGAGCAGTTCTTC.

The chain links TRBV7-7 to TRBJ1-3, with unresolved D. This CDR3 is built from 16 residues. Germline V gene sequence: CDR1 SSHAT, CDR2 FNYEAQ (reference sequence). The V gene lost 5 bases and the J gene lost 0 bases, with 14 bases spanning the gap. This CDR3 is CASSRGPDRSGNTIYF. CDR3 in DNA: TGTGCCAGCAGCCGAGGGCCGGACCGCTCTGGAAACACCATATATTTT.

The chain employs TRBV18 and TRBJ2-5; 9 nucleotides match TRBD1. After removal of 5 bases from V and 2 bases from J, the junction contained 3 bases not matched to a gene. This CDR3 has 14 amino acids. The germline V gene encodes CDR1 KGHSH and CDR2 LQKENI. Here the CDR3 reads CASSIDRGQETQYF. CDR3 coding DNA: TGTGCCAGCTCAATTGACAGGGGGCAAGAGACCCAGTACTTC. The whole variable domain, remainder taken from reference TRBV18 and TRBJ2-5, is NAGVMQNPRHLVRRRGQEARLRCSPMKGHSHVYWYRQLPEEGLKFMVYLQKENIIDESGMPKERFSAEFPKEGPSILRIQQVVRGDSAAYFCASSIDRGQETQYFGPGTRLLVL.

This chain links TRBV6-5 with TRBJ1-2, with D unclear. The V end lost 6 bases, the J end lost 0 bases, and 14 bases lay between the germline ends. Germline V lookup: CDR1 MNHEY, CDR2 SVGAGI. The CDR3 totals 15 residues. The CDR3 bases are TGTGCCAGCAGCCCCAGGAGGGCCGCTAACTATGGCTACACCTTC. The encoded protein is CASSPRRAANYGYTF.

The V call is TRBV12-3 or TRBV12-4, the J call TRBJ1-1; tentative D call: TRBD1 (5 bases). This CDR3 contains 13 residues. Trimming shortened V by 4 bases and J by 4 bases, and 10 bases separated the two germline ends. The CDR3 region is CASSYWQGTEAFF. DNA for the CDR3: TGTGCCAGCAGTTATTGGCAGGGCACTGAAGCTTTCTTT.

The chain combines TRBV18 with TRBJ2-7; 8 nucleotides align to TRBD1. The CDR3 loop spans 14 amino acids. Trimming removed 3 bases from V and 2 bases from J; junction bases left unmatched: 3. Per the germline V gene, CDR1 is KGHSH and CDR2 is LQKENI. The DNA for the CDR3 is TGTGCCAGCTCACCGGGACAGGAGACCTACGAGCAGTACTTC. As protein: CASSPGQETYEQYF.

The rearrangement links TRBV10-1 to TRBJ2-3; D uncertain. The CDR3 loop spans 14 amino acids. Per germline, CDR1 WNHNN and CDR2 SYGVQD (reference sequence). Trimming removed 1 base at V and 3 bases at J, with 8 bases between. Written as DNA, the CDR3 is TGCGCCAGCAGTGAGTACAGCCAAACAGATACGCAGTATTTT. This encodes CASSEYSQTDTQYF.

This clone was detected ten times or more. The CDR3 reads CSVEDGRVRGYTF. In DNA form, the CDR3 reads TGCAGCGTTGAAGACGGCAGGGTGAGAGGCTACACCTTC. J is TRBJ1-2 and V is TRBV29-1; tentatively, D is TRBD1 (5 bases). CDR3 length equals 13 residues. V was shortened by 0 bases and J by 8 bases, with 13 bases between the two germline ends. CDR1 and CDR2 (germline): SQVTM, ANQGSEA. The variable domain in full, with the rest retrieved from reference TRBV29-1 and TRBJ1-2, is SAVISQKPSRDICQRGTSLTIQCQVDSQVTMMFWYRQQPGQSLTLIATANQGSEATYESGFVIDKFPISRPNLTFSTLTVSNMSPEDSSIYLCSVEDGRVRGYTFGSGTRLTVV.

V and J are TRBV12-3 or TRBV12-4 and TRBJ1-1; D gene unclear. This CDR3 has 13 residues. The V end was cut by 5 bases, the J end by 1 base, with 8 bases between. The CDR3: CASSLRQNTEAFF. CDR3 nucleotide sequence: TGTGCCAGCAGTCTCAGACAGAACACTGAAGCTTTCTTT.

As DNA, the CDR3 is TGTGCCAGCAGCTCAGGGACAGGGGTCTATGGCTACACCTTC. Translating it yields CASSSGTGVYGYTF. The chain links TRBV7-2 to TRBJ1-2; 10 nucleotides agree with TRBD1. In germline, CDR1 is SGHTA, CDR2 FQGNSA. This CDR3 has 14 amino acids. Trimming took 4 bases from V and 4 from J; bases not matched to a gene: 3.

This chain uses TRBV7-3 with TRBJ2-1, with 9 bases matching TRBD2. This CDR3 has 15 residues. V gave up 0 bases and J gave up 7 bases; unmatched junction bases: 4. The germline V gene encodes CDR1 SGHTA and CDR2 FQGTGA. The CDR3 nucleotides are TGTGCCAGCAGCTTAACCGCCCTAGCGGGGAATGAGCAGTTCTTC. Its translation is CASSLTALAGNEQFF.

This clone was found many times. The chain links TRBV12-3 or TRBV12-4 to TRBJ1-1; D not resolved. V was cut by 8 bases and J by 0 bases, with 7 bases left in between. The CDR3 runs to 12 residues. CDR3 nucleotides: TGTGCCAGCCAAAGAGTGAACACTGAAGCTTTCTTT. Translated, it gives CASQRVNTEAFF.

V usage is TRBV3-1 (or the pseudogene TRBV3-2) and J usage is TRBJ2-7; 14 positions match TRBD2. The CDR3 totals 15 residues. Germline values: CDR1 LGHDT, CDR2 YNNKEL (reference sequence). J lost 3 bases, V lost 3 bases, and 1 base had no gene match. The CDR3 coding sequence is TGTGCCAGCAGCCACGGACTAGCGGGGGGCTACGAGCAGTACTTC. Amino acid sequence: CASSHGLAGGYEQYF.

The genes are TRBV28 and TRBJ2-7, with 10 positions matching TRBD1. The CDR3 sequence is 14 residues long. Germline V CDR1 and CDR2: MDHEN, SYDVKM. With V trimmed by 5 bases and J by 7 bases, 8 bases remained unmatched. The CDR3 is CASSITGTGDEQYV. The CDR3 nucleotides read TGTGCCAGCAGTATTACCGGGACAGGGGATGAGCAGTACGTC.

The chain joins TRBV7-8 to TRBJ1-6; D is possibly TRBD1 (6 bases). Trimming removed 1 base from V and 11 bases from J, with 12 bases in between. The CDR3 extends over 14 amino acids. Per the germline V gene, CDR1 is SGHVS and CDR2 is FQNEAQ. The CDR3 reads CASSLDQGLPPLHF. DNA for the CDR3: TGTGCCAGCAGCTTAGATCAGGGGCTGCCACCCCTCCACTTT.